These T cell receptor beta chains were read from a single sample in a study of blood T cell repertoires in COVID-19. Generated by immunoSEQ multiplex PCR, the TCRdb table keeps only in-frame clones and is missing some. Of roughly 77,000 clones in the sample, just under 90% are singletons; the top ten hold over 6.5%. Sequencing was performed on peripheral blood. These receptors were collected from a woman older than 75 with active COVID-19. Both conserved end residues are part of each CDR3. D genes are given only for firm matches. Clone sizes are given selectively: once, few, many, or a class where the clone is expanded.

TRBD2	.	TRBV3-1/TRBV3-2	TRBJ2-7	TGTGCCAGCAGCCAAGCCGGGACTAGCGGGACCTACGAGCAGTACTTC	CASSQAGTSGTYEQYF
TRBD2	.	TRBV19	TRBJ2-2	TGTGCCAGTAGCGGGAGGGCCATGACCACCGGGGAGCTGTTTTTT	CASSGRAMTTGELFF
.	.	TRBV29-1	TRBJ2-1	TGCAGCGTTGGGCTAGCCCAATACAATGAGCAGTTCTTC	CSVGLAQYNEQFF
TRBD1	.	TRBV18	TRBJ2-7	TGTGCCAGCTCACTTACGACAGGGTTATACCACGAGCAGTACTTC	CASSLTTGLYHEQYF
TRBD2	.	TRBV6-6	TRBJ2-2	TGTGCCAGCAGTTTAGCGGGAACCGGGGAGCTGTTTTTT	CASSLAGTGELFF
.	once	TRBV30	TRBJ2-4	TGTGCCTGGAGCCCCGGCGGCATTCAGTACTTC	CAWSPGGIQYF
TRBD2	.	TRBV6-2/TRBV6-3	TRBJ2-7	TGTGCCAGCAGTCCAACTAGCGGTTTTGGGGTCCACGAGCAGTACTTC	CASSPTSGFGVHEQYF
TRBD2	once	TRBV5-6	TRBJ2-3	TGTGCCAGCAGCTTAGGCGCGGGAGCTTCGGCAGATACGCAGTATTTT	CASSLGAGASADTQYF
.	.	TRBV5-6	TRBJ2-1	TGTGCCAGCAGCCTAACTAGCGAGCAGTTCTTC	CASSLTSEQFF
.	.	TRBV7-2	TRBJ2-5	TGTGCCAGCAAGGGGACAATCGCCCAAGAGACCCAGTACTTC	CASKGTIAQETQYF
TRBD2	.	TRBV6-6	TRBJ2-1	TGTGCCACCAGTCGGGGGGGGTCATCCACCGGCTACAATGAGCAGTTCTTC	CATSRGGSSTGYNEQFF
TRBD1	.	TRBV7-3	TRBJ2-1	TGTGCCAGCAGCTTGGGAAGACAGGGCGGTGAGCAGTTCTTC	CASSLGRQGGEQFF
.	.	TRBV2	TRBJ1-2	TGTGCCACTCGGGACACCACGCAAGGCTACACCTTC	CATRDTTQGYTF
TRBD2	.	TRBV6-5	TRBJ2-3	TGTGCCAGCAACCCAGCGGGAGGCACAGATACGCAGTATTTT	CASNPAGGTDTQYF
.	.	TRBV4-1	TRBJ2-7	TGCGCCAGCAGCCAAGGGGAAACCGGGGGCTACGAGCAGTACTTC	CASSQGETGGYEQYF
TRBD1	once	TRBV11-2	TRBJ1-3	TGTGCCAGCAGCTTCCAGACAGGGGGGTTAGGAAACACCATATATTTT	CASSFQTGGLGNTIYF
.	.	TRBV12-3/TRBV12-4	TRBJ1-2	TGTGCCTCACCTGGCCCTGGCTACACCTTC	CASPGPGYTF
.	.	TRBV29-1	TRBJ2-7	TGCAGCGTGGGCGGGGACAGATCCTACGAGCAGTACTTC	CSVGGDRSYEQYF
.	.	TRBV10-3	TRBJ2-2	TGTGCCATCAGTGAGTTTACAAAGAACACCGGGGAGCTGTTTTTT	CAISEFTKNTGELFF
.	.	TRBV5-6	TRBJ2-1	TGTGCCAGCAGCACCGGACGGGGCTGGGAGGCAGAGCAGTTCTTC	CASSTGRGWEAEQFF
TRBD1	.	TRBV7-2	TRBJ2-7	TGTGCCAGCAACTTACAGACAGGGGACTACGAGCAGTACTTC	CASNLQTGDYEQYF
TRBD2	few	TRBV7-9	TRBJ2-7	TGTGCCAGCAAGGCTAGCGGGCGTTACGAGCAGTACTTC	CASKASGRYEQYF
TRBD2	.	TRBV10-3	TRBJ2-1	TGTGCCATCAGTTCCAGGACTAGCGGGGGGGACAATGAGCAGTTCTTC	CAISSRTSGGDNEQFF
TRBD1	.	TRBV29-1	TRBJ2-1	TGCAGCGTCCGACAGGGGGCGGGAGGCTACAATGAGCAGTTCTTC	CSVRQGAGGYNEQFF
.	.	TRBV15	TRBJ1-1	TGTGCCACCAGCAGGAAACAGGGATTGAACACTGAAGCTTTCTTT	CATSRKQGLNTEAFF
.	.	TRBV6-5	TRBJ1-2	TGTGCCAGTTGGCCCCCCTATGGCTACACCTTC	CASWPPYGYTF
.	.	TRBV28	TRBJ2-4	TGTGCCAGCAGTTCCCAACAGGTTAGAAAGGACTTC	CASSSQQVRKDF
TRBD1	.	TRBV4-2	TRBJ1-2	TGTGCCAGCAGCCAAGACAGGGGGCTTAACTATGGCTACACCTTC	CASSQDRGLNYGYTF
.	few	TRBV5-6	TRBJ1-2	TGTGCCAGCAGCCCGACTCTTCGCCAGGGTTGGTATGGCTACACCTTC	CASSPTLRQGWYGYTF
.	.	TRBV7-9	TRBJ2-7	TGTGCCAGCAGCTCAACGACGGGTAGCTCCTACGAGCAGTACTTC	CASSSTTGSSYEQYF
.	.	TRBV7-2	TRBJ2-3	TGTGCCAGCAGCTTACAGGGTTTAGGAGATACGCAGTATTTT	CASSLQGLGDTQYF
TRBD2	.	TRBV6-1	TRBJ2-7	TGTGCCAGCAGTGAAGCCGCGGGAGAGACGCGGGAGCAGTACTTC	CASSEAAGETREQYF
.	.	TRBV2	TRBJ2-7	TGTGCCAGCAGCGACGTTCCAGGGTACAACGAGCAGTACTTC	CASSDVPGYNEQYF
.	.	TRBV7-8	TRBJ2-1	TGTGCCAGCAGCTCCTGGACGGGCCCCCAGGGTGAGCAGTTCTTC	CASSSWTGPQGEQFF
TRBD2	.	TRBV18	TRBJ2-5	TGTGCCAGCTCACTGTCTAGCGGGAGAATTGGGACCCAGTACTTC	CASSLSSGRIGTQYF
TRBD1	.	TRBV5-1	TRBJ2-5	TGCGCCAGCAGCTTGTATAAGGGGGCGGAGACCCAGTACTTC	CASSLYKGAETQYF
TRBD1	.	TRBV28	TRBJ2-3	TGTGCCAGCAGTTTACAGGGGGCAGTGGACACAGATACGCAGTATTTT	CASSLQGAVDTDTQYF
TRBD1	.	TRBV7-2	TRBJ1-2	TGTGCCAGCAGCTCGCCCGGGACAGGGACTTATGGCTACACCTTC	CASSSPGTGTYGYTF
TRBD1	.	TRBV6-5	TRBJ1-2	TGTGCCAGCACCCTATCCCGGGACAGCGGTTATGGCTACACCTTC	CASTLSRDSGYGYTF
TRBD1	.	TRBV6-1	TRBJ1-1	TGTGCCAGCAGTGACAGGGGGCCGAACACTGAAGCTTTCTTT	CASSDRGPNTEAFF